The 21 T cell receptor beta chains in this list originate from one sample, sequenced in a study of T cells in Graves' hyperthyroidism and ophthalmopathy. RNA transcripts provided the source from which TCR beta CDR3 regions were amplified. Initially, a first-round RT-PCR of the TCR CDR3 employed the HTBI primer set. TCRdb used MiXCR to reprocess the multiplex PCR reads, holding one entry per CDR3 protein. This table holds about 740,000 distinct CDR3 sequences, about 15% found once. The specimen sequenced was blood. These receptors were taken from a woman under 30 with Graves' hyperthyroidism.

This clonotype was observed at least ten times. J is TRBJ2-7 and V is TRBV2; the D is unclear. Trimming shortened V by 5 bases and J by 3 bases, and 14 bases separated the two germline ends. This CDR3 comprises 14 residues. Germline assignment: CDR1 SNHLY and CDR2 FYNNEI. The CDR3 loop reads CASSFRNTFYEQYF. Here the CDR3 DNA reads TGTGCCAGCAGTTTCCGGAATACTTTCTACGAGCAGTACTTC.

Many counts were recorded for this clonotype. The chain is built from TRBV2 and TRBJ2-1, with TRBD2 matching 10 bases. The ends lost 6 bases at V and 6 bases at J; junction bases unmatched: 8. Germline V lookup: CDR1 SNHLY, CDR2 FYNNEI. The CDR3 is 15 amino acids. CDR3 in amino acids: CASSAGLAEPNEQFF. DNA of the CDR3: TGTGCCAGCAGCGCCGGACTAGCGGAGCCCAATGAGCAGTTCTTC.

This clonotype turned up a few times. The genes are TRBV28 and TRBJ2-7, with 9 bases fitting TRBD2. The CDR3 is 15 amino acids. V shed 3 bases, J shed 2 bases, and the junction held 5 bases outside the gene matches. Germline CDR1 reads MDHEN; CDR2 reads SYDVKM. CDR3 nucleotides: TGTGCCAGCAGTTTGCAGGCGGGAGGGCCCTACGAGCAGTACTTC. Translating gives CASSLQAGGPYEQYF.

The table lists this clonotype with a count of one. V and J are TRBV4-1 and TRBJ2-1, with 12 bases lining up with TRBD2. Germline V gene data show CDR1 as MGHRA and CDR2 as YSYEKL. The CDR3 is 13 residues long. V trimming: 1 base; J trimming: 13 bases; junction bases outside the gene matches: 2. CDR3 region: CASSQGTSGVQFF. As DNA, the CDR3 is TGCGCCAGCAGCCAAGGGACTAGCGGGGTCCAGTTCTTC.

This clonotype has at least ten counts. This rearrangement joins TRBV20-1 to TRBJ2-1; perhaps D is TRBD1 or TRBD2 (5 bases each). V lost 3 bases, J lost 7 bases, and 13 bases lay in between. Germline values: CDR1 DFQATT, CDR2 SNEGSKA (reference sequence). CDR3 length equals 13 residues. The CDR3, as DNA: TGCAGTGCTAGGGCGTGGGGGAGAAATGAGCAGTTCTTC. Its translation: CSARAWGRNEQFF.

The V call is TRBV2, the J call TRBJ1-5; D is unresolved. The germline V gene has CDR1 SNHLY and CDR2 FYNNEI. The V and J ends lost 7 bases and 8 bases respectively, with 18 bases between them. This CDR3 is built from 14 residues. The CDR3 loop is CASISGLLGEPQHF. The CDR3 DNA follows: TGTGCCAGCATCTCCGGGTTGCTCGGGGAGCCCCAGCATTTT.

This clonotype was recorded many times. DNA of the CDR3: TGTGCCAGCAGTTGGGGGTCGGGGCGCCAGAACACTGAAGCTTTCTTT. As protein: CASSWGSGRQNTEAFF. The J gene is TRBJ1-1, the V gene TRBV6-1; perhaps TRBD1 as D (5 bases). Germline CDR1 reads MNHNS; CDR2 reads SASEGT. V gave up 5 bases and J gave up 1 base, with 17 bases separating them. The CDR3 loop spans 16 amino acids.

At least ten counts were recorded for this clonotype. The chain has TRBV7-8 and TRBJ2-2; TRBD2 aligns across 10 bases. CDR3 length: 18 amino acids. The J segment lost 5 bases and the V segment lost 2 bases, leaving 11 bases of the junction unmatched. The V gene's germline CDR1 is SGHVS and CDR2 FQNEAQ. The CDR3 sequence is CASSLRLAGVRLTGELFF. The CDR3 DNA reads as TGTGCCAGCAGCTTACGACTAGCGGGCGTTCGTTTAACCGGGGAGCTGTTTTTT.

This clonotype occurred a few times. The chain uses TRBV7-2 and TRBJ2-1; maybe TRBD2 (5 bases). The CDR3 contains 16 residues. The germline V gene encodes CDR1 SGHTA and CDR2 FQGNSA. V was pared by 6 bases and J by 2 bases, with 17 bases between. The CDR3 bases are TGTGCCAGCAGTGAGACGGCGGGTTATCCCTACAATGAGCAGTTCTTC. It codes for CASSETAGYPYNEQFF. The complete variable domain, with remaining parts taken from reference TRBV7-2 and TRBJ2-1, reads GAGVSQSPSNKVTEKGKDVELRCDPISGHTALYWYRQSLGQGLEFLIYFQGNSAPDKSGLPSDRFSAERTGGSVSTLTIQRTQQEDSAVYLCASSETAGYPYNEQFFGPGTRLTVL.

This clonotype has a count of ten or more. A much larger clone is a single base away; this may be a read error. The chain couples TRBV11-1 to TRBJ2-7; D is uncertain. CDR3 length: 11 residues. CDR1 is SGHAT, CDR2 FQDESV, per germline (reference sequence). CDR3 residues: CASSFSSEQYF. The CDR3 coding sequence is TGTGCCAGCAGCTTCTCCTCCGAGCAGTACTTC.

This clonotype was counted many times. The V and J genes are TRBV30 and TRBJ1-6; 7 bases map to TRBD1. The CDR3 is 15 amino acids. Germline CDR1 and CDR2: GTSNPN and SVGIG (reference sequence). The ends lost 4 bases at V and 8 bases at J; junction bases unmatched: 11. CDR3 residues: CAWTKGDRDDSPLHF. As DNA, the CDR3 is TGTGCCTGGACCAAGGGAGACAGGGACGATTCACCCCTCCACTTT.

In this sample, this clonotype turned up a few times. The chain joins TRBV10-3 to TRBJ2-7; the D is unclear. The CDR3 covers 12 residues. Germline V CDR1 and CDR2: ENHRY, SYGVKD. V dropped 0 bases and J dropped 6 bases, with 6 bases sitting between them. CDR3 in DNA: TGTGCCATCAGTGAGTCGATCTCCGAGCAGTACTTC. It codes for CAISESISEQYF.

This clonotype appeared a few times. This chain links TRBV19 with TRBJ2-1, with 12 bases matching TRBD2. The CDR3 is made up of 16 amino acids. Unmatched junction bases numbered 4, after V lost 3 bases and J lost 4 bases. The germline CDR1 and CDR2 sequences are LNHDA and SQIVND (reference sequence). DNA of the CDR3: TGTGCCAGTAGTATGTTAACTAGCGGGAGGTACAATGAGCAGTTCTTC. It specifies CASSMLTSGRYNEQFF.

This clonotype was counted at least ten times. V usage is TRBV11-2 and J usage is TRBJ2-3; a weak D match, TRBD1 (5 bases). Deletions cut 1 base from V and 2 bases from J, with 10 bases between. The CDR3 covers 15 residues. CDR1 is SGHAT, CDR2 FQNNGV, per germline. The CDR3 sequence: CASSLGQGNTDTQYF. CDR3 in DNA: TGTGCCAGCAGCTTAGGGCAGGGTAACACAGATACGCAGTATTTT.

This clonotype was found many times. CDR3 sequence (DNA): TGCAGTGCTAGGGGACTCCGGGACTTTTCCTACAATGAGCAGTTCTTC. It specifies CSARGLRDFSYNEQFF. The chain links TRBV20-1 to TRBJ2-1; maybe TRBD2 (6 bases). Germline V gene lookup returns CDR1 DFQATT and CDR2 SNEGSKA (reference sequence). Trimming pared 3 bases from V and 1 base from J, leaving 16 bases between. The CDR3 has 16 residues.

This clonotype was seen only a few times. The rearrangement joins TRBV4-1 to TRBJ2-2; the match to TRBD2 covers 7 bases. The CDR3 extends over 14 amino acids. Looked up from germline, CDR1 is MGHRA and CDR2 is YSYEKL. Trimming removed 2 bases from V and 9 bases from J; junction bases left unmatched: 6. CDR3 region: CASSQPKGGRELFF. CDR3 coding DNA: TGCGCCAGCAGCCAACCGAAGGGAGGGCGGGAGCTGTTTTTT.

The chain links TRBV18 to TRBJ2-2; 8 bases fit TRBD1. Germline CDR1 KGHSH, CDR2 LQKENI. CDR3 length equals 13 residues. Losses at the gene ends were 3 bases for V and 15 bases for J; bases not matched to a gene: 9. CDR3 nucleotides: TGTGCCAGCTCACCTCACCCACAGGGGGAATTGTTTTTT. Translated: CASSPHPQGELFF.

This clonotype was counted ten times or more. The chain is built from TRBV3-1 and TRBJ2-7; a possible D gene is TRBD1 (5 bases). CDR1 is LGHDT, CDR2 YNNKEL, per germline (reference sequence). V lost 0 bases and J lost 3, with 21 bases in between. The CDR3 totals 18 residues. CDR3 sequence: CASSQDRADSIFLYEQYF. In DNA form, the CDR3 reads TGTGCCAGCAGCCAAGATCGGGCCGACAGCATCTTTCTCTACGAGCAGTACTTC.

This clonotype was counted ten times or more. The V and J genes are TRBV3-1 and TRBJ2-1; possible D gene TRBD2, 6 bases. In germline, CDR1 is LGHDT, CDR2 YNNKEL (reference sequence). V was clipped by 0 bases and J by 9 bases, with 15 bases between them. This CDR3 contains 15 residues. This chain's CDR3 is CASSQDRGLGGEQFF. In nucleotides, the CDR3 is TGTGCCAGCAGCCAAGATCGGGGCCTCGGGGGTGAGCAGTTCTTC.

This clonotype was counted many times. The rearrangement uses TRBV7-2 and TRBJ2-5; TRBD1 matches 9 bases. CDR1 and CDR2 from the germline V gene are SGHTA and FQGNSA. The CDR3 extends over 15 amino acids. The junction had 9 bases not matched to a gene; V was cut back by 5 bases and J by 5 bases. CDR3 loop: CASSPWTGAPETQYF. DNA for the CDR3: TGTGCCAGCAGCCCCTGGACAGGGGCTCCGGAGACCCAGTACTTC. The whole variable domain, remainder taken from reference TRBV7-2 and TRBJ2-5, is GAGVSQSPSNKVTEKGKDVELRCDPISGHTALYWYRQSLGQGLEFLIYFQGNSAPDKSGLPSDRFSAERTGGSVSTLTIQRTQQEDSAVYLCASSPWTGAPETQYFGPGTRLLVL.

There are many counts of this clonotype. V gene TRBV6-1 combines with J gene TRBJ2-3; TRBD2 matches 14 bases. The trim removed 2 bases at V and 3 bases at J, leaving 7 bases unmatched. The CDR3 spans 18 residues. Germline CDR1 and CDR2: MNHNS and SASEGT. This chain's CDR3 is CASSELVTSGRGTDTQYF. CDR3 in DNA: TGTGCCAGCAGTGAACTTGTGACTAGCGGGAGGGGGACAGATACGCAGTATTTT.